These 10 T cell receptor beta chains were sequenced from one sample in a study of T-cell memory formation after mild COVID-19. TCRdb re-called the 5' RACE reads with MiXCR, one entry per CDR3 protein. The sample has 350,000 to 500,000 distinct CDR3 sequences, more than 15% seen once. The material sequenced was PBMCs or a T cell subset sorted from them (not recorded which). These receptors originate from a man between 18 and 35 years old who had mild COVID-19 (a few samples of this study predate the infection). Cell type and time point are not known.

This clonotype was recorded once. V is TRBV7-2 and J is TRBJ1-1; D gene uncertain. The CDR3 has 15 amino acids. Germline V CDR1 and CDR2: SGHTA, FQGNSA. V gave up 3 bases and J gave up 5 bases, with 16 bases separating them. The CDR3 region is CASSFQTGGKTEAFF. In DNA form, the CDR3 reads TGTGCCAGCAGCTTCCAGACCGGAGGAAAGACTGAAGCTTTCTTT.

The genes are TRBV5-1 and TRBJ2-4; no definite D call. The CDR3 is made up of 13 amino acids. Per germline, CDR1 SGHRS and CDR2 YFSETQ. Trimming cost V 3 bases and J 6 bases, with 10 bases left between them. In DNA, the CDR3 is TGCGCCAGCAGCTCAGAAGTCGGAAACATTCAGTACTTC. This encodes CASSSEVGNIQYF. The full variable domain, rest sourced from reference TRBV5-1 and TRBJ2-4, is KAGVTQTPRYLIKTRGQQVTLSCSPISGHRSVSWYQQTPGQGLQFLFEYFSETQRNKGNFPGRFSGRQFSNSRSEMNVSTLELGDSALYLCASSSEVGNIQYFGAGTRLSVL.

This clonotype was found a few times. The rearrangement links TRBV24-1 to TRBJ2-5; D remains ambiguous. The CDR3 has 13 residues. V was cut by 1 base and J by 1 base, with 3 bases left in between. Germline CDR1 KGHDR, CDR2 SFDVKD. CDR3 coding DNA: TGTGCCACCAGTGATTTCGGCCAAGAGACCCAGTACTTC. This sequence encodes CATSDFGQETQYF.

The chain combines TRBV4-2 with TRBJ1-6, with 7 bases aligning to TRBD1. J gave up 10 bases and V 2 bases, and 8 bases lay outside the gene matches. This CDR3 spans 15 amino acids. Germline V lookup: CDR1 LGHNA, CDR2 YNFKEQ. The CDR3, as DNA: TGTGCCAGCAGCCAATCGACAGGGTCGGAATCACCCCTCCACTTT. The encoded protein is CASSQSTGSESPLHF.

The chain is built from TRBV7-2 and TRBJ2-5, with TRBD2 as a possible D gene (5 bases). The CDR3 is made up of 16 amino acids. Trimming took 2 bases from V and 4 from J, leaving 17 bases between them. Germline V gene sequence: CDR1 SGHTA, CDR2 FQGNSA. CDR3: CASSLLRPGSSETQYF. The CDR3 nucleotides are TGTGCCAGCAGCTTACTGCGTCCGGGGTCGTCAGAGACCCAGTACTTC.

The chain combines TRBV21-1 with TRBJ2-7; the D call in the table, TRBD1, was not verified against the DNA. TRBV21-1 is tagged as a pseudogene. The CDR3 covers 11 residues. CDR3 residues: CGKRGGIEQYV. DNA of the CDR3: TGTGGTAAACGGGGGGGGATCGAGCAGTACGTC.

This clonotype appeared a few times. The chain is built from TRBV2 and TRBJ1-5; 8 positions agree with TRBD1. CDR1 SNHLY and CDR2 FYNNEI come from the germline V gene. This CDR3 has 14 residues. The J segment lost 5 bases and the V segment lost 6 bases, leaving 6 bases of the junction unmatched. The CDR3 spells CASRWDRTDQPQHF. CDR3 in DNA: TGTGCCAGCAGGTGGGACAGGACCGATCAGCCCCAGCATTTT.

This clonotype occurred a few times. The V and J genes are TRBV24-1 and TRBJ2-2; D is unresolved. CDR3 length equals 11 residues. Trimming pared 3 bases from V and 13 bases from J, leaving 8 bases between. Germline V gene sequence: CDR1 KGHDR, CDR2 SFDVKD. CDR3 bases: TGTGCCACCAGTGATGAAGTTCGGCTGTTTTTT. Translation: CATSDEVRLFF.

This clonotype was found a few times. The chain has TRBV11-3 and TRBJ1-1; D may be TRBD1 (6 bases). Germline CDR1 SGHNT, CDR2 YENEEA. Trimming removed 3 bases from V and 4 bases from J, with 9 bases in between. CDR3 size: 13 residues. The chain's CDR3 is CASSFRGATEAFF. CDR3 in DNA: TGTGCCAGCAGCTTCCGGGGGGCCACTGAAGCTTTCTTT.

The V gene is TRBV11-2, the J gene TRBJ2-3, with D possibly being TRBD2 (6 bases). Per germline, CDR1 SGHAT and CDR2 FQNNGV. Deletions cut 2 bases from V and 0 bases from J, with 12 bases between. The CDR3 covers 16 residues. The CDR3 DNA reads as TGTGCCAGCAGCTTATTTGGGGGAGGCAGCACAGATACGCAGTATTTT. This codes for CASSLFGGGSTDTQYF.